This T cell receptor beta chain was captured by sequencing in a study of CD8+CD57+ T cells in acquired aplastic anemia. In the study overall: The DNA of sorted CD4+ and CD8+ cells averaged roughly 3.2 ug.

This clonotype was recorded many times. No antigen is known for it. The TCR beta profiling, which covered VDJ combination and CDR3 sequence, was carried out using genomic DNA as the template. TCRdb called the reads again in MiXCR, with one record for every CDR3 protein. The table lists about 470,000 distinct CDR3 sequences, about a third of them singletons, with less than 1% in the top ten. Study findings and constraints: No significant difference in CD8+ Simpson's diversity was found between patients and controls. Patients and controls were found to share over 25 CD8+ CDR3 sequences.

Germline V lookup: CDR1 LNHDA, CDR2 SQIVND (reference sequence). Deletions cut 6 bases from V and 5 bases from J, with 6 bases between. This CDR3 has 11 residues. Sequenced patients had shown CD8+CD57+ cell expansion by flow cytometry. Acquired aplastic anemia of severe grade affected all patients. Sequencing used sorted CD4+, CD8+, or CD8+CD57+ T cells (not recorded which) from PBMCs. The chain uses TRBV19 and TRBJ2-3; D is perhaps TRBD1 (5 bases). The receptor was isolated from a human donor with aplastic anemia. The CDR3 DNA sequence: TGTGCCAGTAGGCAGGGAGATACGCAGTATTTT. Amino acid sequence: CASRQGDTQYF.